Listed below are T cell receptor beta chains from one sample, sequenced in a study of Ad26.COV2.S vaccination and SARS-CoV-2 variants. The assay was immunoSEQ multiplex PCR, and TCRdb's table has in-frame clones only and misses some. This sample has 200,000 to 250,000 clones; roughly 88% occur once, and the top ten carry about 10%. Sequenced here: peripheral blood, sampled in a trial of Ad26.COV2.S vaccine versus placebo. The receptors come from a person aged 18 to 65 who received the Ad26.COV2.S COVID-19 vaccine or a placebo. The CDR3 runs from the conserved cysteine through the conserved F or W. The D gene is left open where the match is weak. The size entry is marked missing in some rows and otherwise reads once, few, many or a size class.

TRBD1	few	TRBJ1-1	TRBV10-1	CASSERGRAAEAFF	TGCGCCAGCAGTGAGAGGGGGCGGGCGGCTGAAGCTTTCTTT
.	.	TRBJ2-7	TRBV5-5	CASSLVSSLLEQYF	TGTGCCAGCAGCTTGGTCTCTAGCTTGCTCGAGCAGTACTTC
.	.	TRBJ2-1	TRBV7-3	CASSRDPQGNEQFF	TGTGCCAGCAGCCGGGACCCCCAGGGCAATGAGCAGTTCTTC
.	.	TRBJ2-1	TRBV4-3	CASSQGLLISYNEQFF	TGCGCCAGCAGCCAAGGTCTACTTATCTCCTACAATGAGCAGTTCTTC
.	.	TRBJ2-7	TRBV7-2	CASSLASGSSYEQYF	TGTGCCAGCAGCTTAGCTAGCGGTTCCTCCTACGAGCAGTACTTC
.	.	TRBJ1-2	TRBV19	CASSTQTERSYGYTF	TGTGCCAGTAGTACGCAGACGGAAAGGAGCTATGGCTACACCTTC
TRBD2	.	TRBJ2-3	TRBV7-9	CASSPTSGRADTQYF	TGTGCCAGCAGCCCAACTAGCGGGAGGGCAGATACGCAGTATTTT
.	.	TRBJ2-7	TRBV6-5	CASMFKGSYEQYF	TGTGCCAGCATGTTCAAGGGCTCCTACGAGCAGTACTTC
.	.	TRBJ1-1	TRBV5-1	CASSPSWGGTEAFF	TGCGCCAGCAGCCCCTCGTGGGGGGGCACTGAAGCTTTCTTT
.	.	TRBJ2-1	TRBV21-1	CASRCGREEQFF	TGTGCCAGCAGATGTGGGAGGGAGGAGCAGTTCTTC
.	.	TRBJ1-6	TRBV28	CASLAGEGTIIRHSPLHF	TGTGCCAGCCTGGCGGGAGAGGGAACCATAATTCGTCATTCACCCCTCCACTTT
TRBD2	.	TRBJ2-1	TRBV6-5	CASSYTTGLAGAEQFF	TGTGCCAGCAGTTACACTACGGGACTAGCGGGAGCTGAGCAGTTCTTC
.	few	TRBJ1-1	TRBV5-1	CASSLGPTDLNTEAFF	TGCGCCAGCAGCTTGGGGCCGACAGACCTGAACACTGAAGCTTTCTTT
TRBD1	.	TRBJ1-3	TRBV6-5	CASSYQPGQSGNTIYF	TGTGCCAGCAGTTACCAACCGGGACAGTCTGGAAACACCATATATTTT
.	.	TRBJ1-2	TRBV9	CASTPRLSGTYGYTF	TGTGCCAGCACCCCTCGGCTATCAGGGACTTATGGCTACACCTTC
.	few	TRBJ1-2	TRBV30	CAWRGQVFYGYTF	TGTGCCTGGAGAGGGCAGGTTTTCTATGGCTACACCTTC
TRBD2	.	TRBJ2-2	TRBV5-1	CASSLGLAGNTGELFF	TGCGCCAGCAGCTTGGGACTAGCGGGGAACACCGGGGAGCTGTTTTTT